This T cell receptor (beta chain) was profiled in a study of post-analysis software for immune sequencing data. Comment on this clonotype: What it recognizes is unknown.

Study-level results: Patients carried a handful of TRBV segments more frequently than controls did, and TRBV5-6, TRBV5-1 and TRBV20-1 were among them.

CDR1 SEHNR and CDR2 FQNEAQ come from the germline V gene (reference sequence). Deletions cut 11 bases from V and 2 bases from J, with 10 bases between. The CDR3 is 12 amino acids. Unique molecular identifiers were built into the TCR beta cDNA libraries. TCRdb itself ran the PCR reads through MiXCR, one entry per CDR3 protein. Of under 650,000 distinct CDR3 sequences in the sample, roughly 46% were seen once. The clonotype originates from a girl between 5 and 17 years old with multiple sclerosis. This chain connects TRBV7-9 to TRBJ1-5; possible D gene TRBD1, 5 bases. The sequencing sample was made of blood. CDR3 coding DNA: TGTGCCGTGTCCAGGGGCAATCAGCCCCAGCATTTT. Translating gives CAVSRGNQPQHF. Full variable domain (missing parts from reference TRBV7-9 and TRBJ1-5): DTGVSQNPRHKITKRGQNVTFRCDPISEHNRLYWYRQTLGQGPEFLTYFQNEAQLEKSRLLSDRFSAERPKGSFSTLEIQRTEQGDSAMYLCAVSRGNQPQHFGDGTRLSIL.